The 22 T cell receptor beta chains below were found in one sample sequenced in a study of neurological immune-mediated disorders (dated by TCRdb to between 2017 and 2020). To prepare the library, 5' RACE was applied. Sequenced on an Illumina HiSeq 2500. TCRdb applied fastp at Q25 and MiXCR to the public reads, then kept only in-frame beta chains. Each CDR3 protein gets just one entry, which takes the most common genes and DNA from the rows behind it. This sample gives 65,000 to 85,000 distinct CDR3 sequences in total; roughly 3.1% of them show up just once. Of the sample, around 5.5% is held by the ten largest clones. What was sequenced was PBMCs. The receptors come from a woman aged 45 to 65 with multiple sclerosis.

The table lists this clonotype with many counts. The chain combines TRBV5-4 with TRBJ1-2; D may be TRBD1 (5 bases). V shed 4 bases and J shed 4 bases, with 11 bases lying between them. This CDR3 has 13 residues. Per germline, CDR1 SGHNT and CDR2 YYREEE (reference sequence). CDR3 loop: CASSTRGSYGYTF. The DNA for the CDR3 is TGTGCCAGCAGCACACGGGGGAGCTATGGCTACACCTTC.

This clonotype was counted at least ten times. The genes are TRBV7-2 and TRBJ2-7, with 14 bases lining up with TRBD2. V trimming: 3 bases; J trimming: 2 bases; junction bases outside the gene matches: 0. The CDR3 sequence is 15 residues long. Germline V gives CDR1 SGHTA, CDR2 FQGNSA. The CDR3 nucleotides read TGTGCCAGCAGCTTGGGACTAGCGGGAGCCTACGAGCAGTACTTC. Encoded protein: CASSLGLAGAYEQYF.

This clonotype has ten or more counts. The rearrangement links TRBV5-1 to TRBJ1-2; D is possibly TRBD1 (5 bases). Trimming pared 4 bases from V and 7 bases from J, leaving 11 bases between. The CDR3 is 12 amino acids. CDR1 and CDR2 from the germline V gene are SGHRS and YFSETQ. The CDR3 protein is CASSGGVGGYTF. The CDR3 DNA reads as TGCGCCAGCAGCGGAGGGGTTGGTGGCTACACCTTC. Supplemented by reference TRBV5-1 and TRBJ1-2, the full variable domain reads KAGVTQTPRYLIKTRGQQVTLSCSPISGHRSVSWYQQTPGQGLQFLFEYFSETQRNKGNFPGRFSGRQFSNSRSEMNVSTLELGDSALYLCASSGGVGGYTFGSGTRLTVV.

By frequency in the sample, this clonotype is medium-sized. V and J are TRBV6-6 and TRBJ1-5; TRBD1 might be the D (6 bases). This CDR3 has 15 residues. Germline lookup yields CDR1 MNHNY and CDR2 SVGAGI (reference sequence). V was cut by 4 bases and J by 3 bases, with 13 bases left in between. The CDR3, as DNA: TGTGCCAGCAGTTCAAGGGGGGACCTCAATCAGCCCCAGCATTTT. Its translation is CASSSRGDLNQPQHF.

This clonotype appeared many times. CDR3 sequence: CSARDGRGYGYTF. Written as DNA, the CDR3 is TGCAGTGCTAGAGACGGCAGGGGCTATGGCTACACCTTC. The rearrangement uses TRBV20-1 and TRBJ1-2, with a weak D call TRBD1 (6 bases). This CDR3 comprises 13 residues. Per germline, CDR1 DFQATT and CDR2 SNEGSKA (reference sequence). V lost 0 bases and J 4 bases, leaving 9 bases between the germline ends.

This clonotype was recorded at least ten times. V usage is TRBV19 and J usage is TRBJ1-1; possibly TRBD1 for D (5 bases). The length of the CDR3 is 18 residues. Germline CDR1 and CDR2: LNHDA and SQIVND (reference sequence). Trimming removed 7 bases at V and 5 bases at J, with 29 bases between. The CDR3 loop is CASTSRGLQRVIGTEAFF. CDR3 nucleotide sequence: TGTGCCAGTACCAGCCGGGGGTTACAGAGGGTAATCGGGACTGAAGCTTTCTTT.

This clonotype was counted ten times or more. V is TRBV20-1 and J is TRBJ2-5; D may match TRBD1 or TRBD2 (5 bases each). CDR3 size: 15 residues. V lost 0 bases, J lost 5 bases, and 16 bases lay in between. Germline V CDR1 and CDR2: DFQATT, SNEGSKA (reference sequence). In DNA form, the CDR3 reads TGCAGTGCTAGAGATTCTGGGGACCCAAGGGAGACCCAGTACTTC. Translated, it gives CSARDSGDPRETQYF.

This clonotype showed up many times. The chain links TRBV6-5 to TRBJ1-2; D is ambiguous. The CDR3 runs to 12 residues. V lost 6 bases, J lost 4 bases, and 9 bases lay in between. Germline V gene sequence: CDR1 MNHEY, CDR2 SVGAGI. The CDR3 sequence is CASSQLGYGYTF. CDR3 coding DNA: TGTGCCAGCAGCCAACTCGGCTATGGCTACACCTTC.

Many counts were recorded for this clonotype. The chain has TRBV20-1 and TRBJ1-3; D unclear. The CDR3 extends over 15 amino acids. Deletions cut 0 bases from V and 0 bases from J, with 9 bases between. Germline-derived CDR1 and CDR2 are DFQATT and SNEGSKA (reference sequence). CDR3 region: CSARDGQHSGNTIYF. In DNA, the CDR3 is TGCAGTGCTAGAGATGGCCAACACTCTGGAAACACCATATATTTT.

This clonotype was picked up many times. The chain joins TRBV7-9 to TRBJ1-3; D perhaps matches TRBD1 (6 bases). The CDR3 spans 17 residues. Trimming cost V 5 bases and J 2 bases, with 19 bases left between them. Germline lookup yields CDR1 SEHNR and CDR2 FQNEAQ (reference sequence). As DNA, the CDR3 is TGTGCCAGCAGCCCGGAACAGGGACACCTCGCTGGAAACACCATATATTTT. Translating gives CASSPEQGHLAGNTIYF. Complete variable domain (other parts from reference TRBV7-9 and TRBJ1-3): DTGVSQNPRHKITKRGQNVTFRCDPISEHNRLYWYRQTLGQGPEFLTYFQNEAQLEKSRLLSDRFSAERPKGSFSTLEIQRTEQGDSAMYLCASSPEQGHLAGNTIYFGEGSWLTVV.

This clonotype showed up many times. The J gene is TRBJ2-7, the V gene TRBV28; D gene uncertain. Per the germline V gene, CDR1 is MDHEN and CDR2 is SYDVKM. With 3 bases removed from V and 1 base from J, the gap between germline ends came to 7 bases. This CDR3 spans 13 amino acids. CDR3 bases: TGTGCCAGCAGTTTCAGACAATCCTACGAGCAGTACTTC. Encoded protein: CASSFRQSYEQYF.

In this sample, this clonotype turned up many times. This chain joins TRBV24-1 and TRBJ2-3, with 8 bases that match TRBD2. This CDR3 region has 16 residues. Germline V CDR1 and CDR2: KGHDR, SFDVKD. Germline trimming cut 2 bases from V and 1 base from J; bases unmatched to any gene: 4. The CDR3 region is CATSDSPGLGTDTQYF. CDR3 sequence (DNA): TGTGCCACCAGTGATTCACCGGGACTAGGCACAGATACGCAGTATTTT.

This clonotype was recorded a few times. One junction end does not reproduce the germline sequence, and a read error may be involved. The gene calls are TRBV5-5 and TRBJ1-6; D not resolved. The CDR3 extends over 16 amino acids. Germline lookup yields CDR1 SGHKS and CDR2 YYEKEE (reference sequence). The CDR3 is CASSPARGGSNSTLNF. The DNA for the CDR3 is TGTGCCAGCAGCCCCGCCCGGGGAGGGAGTAATTCAACCCTCAACTTT.

The CDR3 DNA reads TGTGCCAGCTCACCAGACAGCGGAACAGATACGCAGTATTTT. This gives the protein CASSPDSGTDTQYF. This chain joins TRBV18 and TRBJ2-3; D may correspond to TRBD1 or TRBD2 (5 bases each). Trimming shortened V by 2 bases and J by 3 bases, and 9 bases separated the two germline ends. CDR3 length: 14 residues. Germline V gene data show CDR1 as KGHSH and CDR2 as LQKENI.

This clonotype was picked up many times. V and J are TRBV3-1 and TRBJ2-6; no reliable D call. Germline V gene data show CDR1 as LGHDT and CDR2 as YNNKEL (reference sequence). V gave up 1 base and J gave up 0 bases, with 4 bases separating them. CDR3 length: 15 amino acids. CDR3 residues: CASSQVGSGANVLTF. The DNA of the CDR3 is TGTGCCAGCAGCCAAGTCGGCTCTGGGGCCAACGTCCTGACTTTC.

This clonotype was recorded at least ten times. This rearrangement joins TRBV20-1 to TRBJ1-5, with TRBD1 matching over 7 bases. From germline, CDR1 is DFQATT and CDR2 SNEGSKA (reference sequence). The CDR3 runs to 15 residues. The V segment lost 0 bases and the J segment 4 bases; nucleotides outside the gene matches: 6. DNA for the CDR3: TGCAGTGCTAGAGACTCGGGACAGAGTAATCAGCCCCAGCATTTT. It specifies CSARDSGQSNQPQHF.

This clonotype appeared many times. The chain has TRBV6-2 or TRBV6-3 and TRBJ2-5; D uncertain. There are 14 residues in the CDR3. V was shortened by 7 bases and J by 5 bases, with 17 bases between the two germline ends. Germline CDR1 MNHEY, CDR2 SVGEGT. The CDR3 loop reads CASTNLGLRETQYF. In DNA, the CDR3 is TGTGCCAGCACAAACCTCGGGCTGAGGGAGACCCAGTACTTC.

This clonotype showed up many times. The chain combines TRBV5-5 with TRBJ1-3, with D unclear. Trimming cost V 1 base and J 0 bases, with 11 bases left between them. The V gene's germline CDR1 is SGHKS and CDR2 YYEKEE (reference sequence). The CDR3 extends over 16 amino acids. Here the CDR3 DNA reads TGTGCCAGCAGCTTGACAACATCGGTCTCTGGAAACACCATATATTTT. Protein product: CASSLTTSVSGNTIYF.

This clonotype is medium-sized. J is TRBJ2-7 and V is TRBV20-1, with TRBD1 matching over 8 bases. The V gene's germline CDR1 is DFQATT and CDR2 SNEGSKA (reference sequence). V was pared by 6 bases and J by 3 bases, with 7 bases of the junction left unmatched. This CDR3 is 13 amino acids long. CDR3 sequence reads: CSATTGDVYEQYF. The DNA of the CDR3 is TGCAGTGCAACGACAGGGGATGTCTACGAGCAGTACTTC.

Many counts were recorded for this clonotype. V is TRBV20-1 and J is TRBJ1-2, with 7 bases lining up with TRBD1. This CDR3 region has 16 residues. V was pared by 0 bases and J by 3 bases, with 10 bases of the junction left unmatched. Germline loops: CDR1 DFQATT, CDR2 SNEGSKA (reference sequence). In nucleotides, the CDR3 is TGCAGTGCTAGAGATCTCTTGGGTACAGGGGACTATGGCTACACCTTC. Protein product: CSARDLLGTGDYGYTF.

This clonotype occurred many times. This chain connects TRBV12-3 or TRBV12-4 to TRBJ1-5; D may be TRBD1 (5 bases). The CDR3 sequence is 16 residues long. V was trimmed by 6 bases and J by 0 bases, leaving 15 bases between them. The CDR3 DNA reads as TGTGCCAGCAGCTACAGGCAGGCCTATAGCAATCAGCCCCAGCATTTT. Translated, it gives CASSYRQAYSNQPQHF.

This clonotype was picked up a small number of times. This may come from a read error, since a much larger clone is one base off. V gene TRBV12-3 or TRBV12-4 combines with J gene TRBJ1-1; D not certain. The CDR3 has 14 residues. V was clipped by 5 bases and J by 2 bases, with 12 bases between them. As DNA, the CDR3 is TGTGCCAGCAGTCTCCAAAAGGGAAACACTGAAGCTTTCTTT. Protein: CASSLQKGNTEAFF.